These 9 T cell receptor beta chains were all obtained from the same sample, sequenced in a study of shared clonotypes between healthy human individuals (dated by TCRdb to about 2020). The method was the immunoSEQ multiplex PCR assay. The immuneACCESS repertoire file appears here via TCRdb, limited to in-frame rearrangements. These files lack a portion of the clones; in checked studies, under half of the deficit traces to unresolved V genes, and the cause of the others is not known. The sample profile shows about 1 million clones; 78% of them were found once. More than 0.45% of the sample comes from the top ten. The sequenced sample was memory CD4+ T cells from PBMCs. Reading the label with the study, this specimen's cell subset or site is: CD45RA-negative fraction. The receptors were sampled from a young man in good health. Some clones in this sample may be carry-over from other donors' samples.

The genes are TRBV28 and TRBJ1-2, with D possibly matching TRBD1 (5 bases). This CDR3 has 13 amino acids. Trimming removed 5 bases at V and 3 bases at J, with 10 bases between. CDR1 MDHEN and CDR2 SYDVKM come from the germline V gene. The CDR3 loop reads CASSPQAYYGYTF. The CDR3, as DNA: TGTGCCAGCAGTCCACAGGCATACTATGGCTACACCTTC.

The chain has TRBV18 and TRBJ2-7; 7 nucleotides align to TRBD1. Germline values: CDR1 KGHSH, CDR2 LQKENI. This CDR3 spans 14 amino acids. After removal of 3 bases from V and 6 bases from J, the junction contained 8 bases not matched to a gene. The CDR3 is CASSPRGGETEQYF. The CDR3 region has the DNA TGTGCCAGCTCACCCCGAGGGGGCGAAACCGAGCAGTACTTC.

This clone was detected a few times. The chain combines TRBV5-1 with TRBJ1-4; D gene uncertain. CDR3 size: 13 residues. Germline values: CDR1 SGHRS, CDR2 YFSETQ. Trimming took off 0 bases at V and 5 bases at J, with 5 bases between the two ends. The CDR3 spells CASSLVPNEKLFF. The CDR3 DNA follows: TGCGCCAGCAGCTTGGTCCCGAATGAAAAACTGTTTTTT.

The rearrangement joins TRBV6-5 to TRBJ1-1; 7 bases align to TRBD1. The CDR3 spans 14 residues. Trimming cost V 5 bases and J 7 bases; bases outside gene matches: 10. CDR1 is MNHEY and CDR2 is SVGAGI in the germline V gene. The CDR3 bases are TGTGCCAGCAGTGGGGACAGCCGGTATGGTGAAGCTTTCTTT. Translated, it gives CASSGDSRYGEAFF.

The chain recombines TRBV19 with TRBJ1-5; D is uncertain. The V gene's germline CDR1 is LNHDA and CDR2 SQIVND (reference sequence). V was cut by 3 bases and J by 7 bases, with 10 bases left in between. This CDR3 has 13 residues. The CDR3 nucleotides are TGTGCCAGTAGTATCTTTCTTCGGCAGCCCCAGCATTTT. Protein: CASSIFLRQPQHF.

The chain couples TRBV2 to TRBJ1-5; D not resolved. CDR1 is SNHLY and CDR2 is FYNNEI in the germline V gene. Trimming took off 5 bases at V and 7 bases at J, with 12 bases between the two ends. The CDR3 length is 13 residues. The CDR3 sequence: CASSLDVTQPQHF. The CDR3 DNA reads TGTGCCAGCAGTCTTGACGTTACCCAGCCCCAGCATTTT.

The chain combines TRBV6-1 with TRBJ2-1, with TRBD2 matching 10 bases. Trimming took 8 bases from V and 6 from J; bases not matched to a gene: 10. Germline V gene sequence: CDR1 MNHNS, CDR2 SASEGT. The CDR3 has 15 amino acids. DNA for the CDR3: TGTGCCAGCGGGCCGCTAGCGGGAGTCGGCAATGAGCAGTTCTTC. This translates into CASGPLAGVGNEQFF.

CDR3 DNA sequence: TGTGCCAGCAGCTTCGGGCCAAACACAGATACGCAGTATTTT. This gives the protein CASSFGPNTDTQYF. This rearrangement joins TRBV9 to TRBJ2-3; the D is unclear. The V gene lost 4 bases and the J gene lost 2 bases, with 11 bases spanning the gap. Germline V CDR1 and CDR2: SGDLS, YYNGEE. The CDR3 has 14 amino acids.

This chain joins TRBV25-1 and TRBJ2-1; TRBD2 matches at 7 bases. Trimming removed 10 bases from V and 1 base from J; junction bases left unmatched: 7. Germline CDR1 is MGHDK and CDR2 is SYGVNS. The CDR3 contains 14 residues. The CDR3 DNA sequence: TGTGCCACCGCCCCAGCGGGGTCCTACAATGAGCAGTTCTTC. Protein product: CATAPAGSYNEQFF.